This T cell receptor beta chain is from a study of blood T cell repertoires in COVID-19. The wider study: PBMCs, B-cell-depleted T cells, or T cells provided the cDNA or gDNA that made up the material.

CDR1 and CDR2 from the germline V gene are MNHNS and SASEGT. The CDR3 is 15 residues long. With 3 bases removed from V and 6 bases from J, the gap between germline ends came to 15 bases. Original data processing: Reference gene primer amplification yielded estimated nucleated cell counts. The data were produced by immunoSEQ multiplex PCR, yet TCRdb's version contains in-frame clones alone and is incomplete. V and J calls and clone size are given by that table; D and trimming were obtained from the DNA. The data hold a few hundred thousand clones, with roughly nine tenths observed a single time. V is TRBV6-1 and J is TRBJ2-1; D possibly corresponds to TRBD2 (6 bases). The sequence was obtained from a human donor in a cohort exposed to, infected with or recovered from COVID-19 (not recorded which). The donor label of this sample is uncertain. Sequencing was performed on PBMCs or T cells enriched from blood (not recorded which). The CDR3 is CASSEGLSPPNEQFF. In nucleotides, the CDR3 is TGTGCCAGCAGTGAGGGACTCTCCCCACCCAATGAGCAGTTCTTC.